Here is one T cell receptor beta chain with its context. Its antigen is currently not known. No base-level quality is on record; no much larger clone is a single base apart. This sample was taken from a study of human T cells and chemical hapten exposure (dated by TCRdb to the early 2020s). In the study overall: For sensitization, 2% DPC in acetone was applied to an approximately 2 cm by approximately 2 cm area of upper inner arm skin. Weekly therapeutic DPC doses were additionally applied to the scalp of patients throughout the roughly 24-week study period. Patch testing was done on the upper back using Finn chambers containing 0.01% DPC, and results were scored after 6 days according to International Contact Dermatitis Research Group standards. Most of the patients in the cohort were female, and the cohort covered alopecia areata with under or over 50% scalp involvement, alopecia totalis and alopecia universalis. Libraries were combined into a pool for sequencing, and differences in TCR yield between samples came mainly from small differences in library volumes within the pool. In alopecia patients, the study followed how the peripheral blood TCR repertoire changed in vivo over primary and secondary sensitization to diphenylcyclopropenone (DPC), a hapten. Blood was sampled from patients pre-sensitization (week 0) and at 2, 6 and about 24 weeks after DPC sensitization. Roughly 30 alopecia patients gave blood for TCR sequencing at one to four time points (pre-sensitization, 2, 6 and 24 weeks). Study-wide conclusions, independent of this receptor: Alopecia, a presumed autoimmune disease, was present in all patients, so the immune response of the patients might differ from that of healthy individuals. Repeated subsampling changed both the strength of the expansion versus patch-test correlation and the threshold at which that correlation became significant. Significantly more large CDR3 similarity clusters were formed by expanded TCRs than by pre-sensitization or healthy control sets, consistent with antigen-driven responses. No change with DPC sensitization was found in the number of TCRs above 1 in 1000 frequency, and no evidence of global repertoire structure alterations was found. Patch test score was positively correlated with the number of PT1 expanded TCRs, with significance at thresholds 8, 16 and 32 but not at 4.

The germline V gene provides CDR1 KGHDR and CDR2 SFDVKD. The CDR3, cysteine through phenylalanine, is 14 amino acids long. CDR3 DNA is the only sequence kept; it has 42 bases, read in frame from the first base. V lost 3 bases and J lost 8 bases; the stretch between them is 12 bases long. Sample time point, as interpreted from the label and publication: patch test 3, about 24 weeks after DPC sensitization. The treatment or condition tag for this specimen amounts to: therapeutic diphenylcyclopropenone sensitization with weekly scalp DPC. At every patch-test visit, the blood draw took place before the patch test was put on. Eligible patients were aged 18 to 70, diagnosed with alopecia, deemed suitable for DPC therapy, and excluded if pregnant. Total RNA was extracted from unfractionated whole blood collected in Tempus Blood RNA tubes. Library generation was performed with RACE. Sequencing was carried out with a NextSeq 500. Library preparation attached unique molecular identifiers to individual cDNA molecules for quantitative, reproducible TCR counting. Each blood RNA sample was used to sequence both TCR alpha and TCR beta chains. As for the authors' bioinformatics: Samples had a median of approximately 96,000 TCRs, with a range from roughly 23,224 to 750,000. V, J and CDR3 annotation of the TCR reads was performed with the Decombinator software suite. For the PS versus PT1 abundance plots, all samples were subsampled to the same number of TCRs (28,000). TCRs were defined as expanded if absent before sensitization and observed at least eight times at the 2-week time point. The public reads were quality trimmed at Q25 with fastp and then assembled into clones with MiXCR by TCRdb, keeping productive beta chains. A single entry per CDR3 protein holds the most common genes and DNA from its merged rows. For this entry, the V and J calls and clone size follow TCRdb and not the study's own pipeline. This sample gives 150,000 to 200,000 distinct CDR3 sequences in total; roughly a quarter of them show up just once. The top ten clonotypes cover under 2.5% of the sample.

The rearrangement joined TRBV24-1 to TRBJ1-4; the D gene assignment is ambiguous. This clonotype was obtained from a woman aged 40-49 years with alopecia areata. Some clones in this sample may be carry-over from other donors' samples. The sample here was whole blood, taken in connection with sensitization to the hapten diphenylcyclopropenone (DPC). The DNA sequence is given as TGTGCCACCAGTGATCCGGGCCCGCCGGAAAAACTGTTTTTT. This sequence encodes CATSDPGPPEKLFF.